The 6 T cell receptor beta chains below were found in one sample sequenced in a study of cytomegalovirus exposure and HLA in healthy donors. A multiplex PCR was run with 60 Vbeta primers and 13 Jbeta primers. TCRdb's copy holds only in-frame clones and misses some; the assay was immunoSEQ multiplex PCR. The data contain fewer than 200,000 clones, more than 75% of them singletons. Sequenced material: PBMCs. The receptors stem from a girl aged 2 to 9 in good health and CMV-seropositive.

The chain has TRBV6-1 and TRBJ2-2, with TRBD2 identical over 8 bases. Losses at the gene ends were 5 bases for V and 4 bases for J; bases not matched to a gene: 0. CDR1 and CDR2 (germline): MNHNS, SASEGT. The CDR3 is 13 amino acids. CDR3 in amino acids: CASSSGSTGELFF. The CDR3 DNA follows: TGTGCCAGCAGTAGCGGGAGCACCGGGGAGCTGTTTTTT.

This clone was found a few times. This chain connects TRBV2 to TRBJ2-1; TRBD2 agrees at 8 bases. The V segment lost 4 bases and the J segment 4 bases; nucleotides outside the gene matches: 9. Germline V gene sequence: CDR1 SNHLY, CDR2 FYNNEI. CDR3 length: 16 amino acids. CDR3 sequence reads: CASSGLLAVTYNEQFF. In DNA, the CDR3 is TGTGCCAGCAGTGGATTACTAGCGGTTACGTACAATGAGCAGTTCTTC.

The V call is TRBV4-2, the J call TRBJ2-1; D is perhaps TRBD2 (6 bases). Germline V gene sequence: CDR1 LGHNA, CDR2 YNFKEQ. This CDR3 comprises 13 residues. The V gene lost 7 bases and the J gene lost 8 bases, with 15 bases spanning the gap. The CDR3 DNA is TGTGCCAGCAAGGGACTCTCCCTCGATGAGCAGTTCTTC. This encodes CASKGLSLDEQFF.

The gene calls are TRBV6-4 and TRBJ2-3; the match to TRBD1 covers 7 bases. There are 16 residues in the CDR3. Germline loops: CDR1 MRHNA, CDR2 SNTAGT. With 6 bases clipped from V and 2 bases from J, the junction kept 11 bases outside the gene matches. DNA of the CDR3: TGTGCCAGCAGCGCGGTTAGGGACAGCTTCACAGATACGCAGTATTTT. This sequence encodes CASSAVRDSFTDTQYF.

This clone has a handful of counts. The chain recombines TRBV19 with TRBJ1-5; the D is unclear. V was trimmed by 6 bases and J by 2 bases, leaving 14 bases between them. Looked up from germline, CDR1 is LNHDA and CDR2 is SQIVND (reference sequence). The CDR3 has 15 residues. The CDR3 region has the DNA TGTGCCAGTAGCTCGGTCGGGTGGGGCAATCAGCCCCAGCATTTT. Translating gives CASSSVGWGNQPQHF.

The J gene is TRBJ1-2, the V gene TRBV30, with 11 positions matching TRBD1. The CDR3 consists of 16 residues. V trimming: 3 bases; J trimming: 0 bases; junction bases outside the gene matches: 6. CDR1 and CDR2 from the germline V gene are GTSNPN and SVGIG (reference sequence). The CDR3, as DNA: TGTGCCTGGAGCGGGGACAGGGGGGGCCCTAACTATGGCTACACCTTC. This gives the protein CAWSGDRGGPNYGYTF.